This is a list of T cell receptor beta chains from one sample in a study of T cells in Graves' hyperthyroidism and ophthalmopathy. TCRdb re-called the multiplex PCR reads with MiXCR, one entry per CDR3 protein. The sample records 600,000 or so distinct CDR3 sequences, under 20% being singletons. The sample was blood. Receptor source: a woman aged 25-40 years with Graves' hyperthyroidism. Each CDR3 is given with its conserved first and last residue. The D gene is left open where the match is weak. Clone size is given for some rows only: seen once, a few or many times, or a class if the clone is expanded.

clone size	V gene	D gene	J gene	CDR3 protein	CDR3 DNA
NA	TRBV30	TRBD1	TRBJ2-7	CAWSDTGQGSYEQYF	TGTGCCTGGAGTGATACAGGACAGGGGTCCTACGAGCAGTACTTC
NA	TRBV30	TRBD2	TRBJ2-7	CAWSAPRTSGSYEQYF	TGTGCCTGGAGTGCCCCCAGGACTAGCGGGAGCTACGAGCAGTACTTC
few	TRBV4-2	NA	TRBJ1-4	CASTTTASSRRSGEKLFF	TGTGCCAGCACCACGACCGCAAGCTCCCGGAGATCTGGTGAAAAACTGTTTTTT
NA	TRBV5-1	NA	TRBJ2-1	CASSLEATPYNEQFF	TGCGCCAGCAGCTTGGAGGCGACACCCTACAATGAGCAGTTCTTC
many	TRBV28	NA	TRBJ2-7	CASSYPGSGTYEQYF	TGTGCCAGCAGTTACCCCGGCTCCGGTACCTACGAGCAGTACTTC
NA	TRBV19	TRBD1	TRBJ2-7	CASSIASWTGIYEQYF	TGTGCCAGTAGTATAGCGTCCTGGACAGGGATCTACGAGCAGTACTTC
NA	TRBV5-4	TRBD1	TRBJ1-1	CASSPGQGSMNTEAFF	TGTGCCAGCAGCCCGGGACAGGGGTCGATGAACACTGAAGCTTTCTTT
many	TRBV29-1	TRBD1	TRBJ2-1	CSVGGNRGSYNEQFF	TGCAGCGTTGGGGGGAACAGGGGATCCTACAATGAGCAGTTCTTC
many	TRBV29-1	NA	TRBJ2-1	CSGIPGLRGNEQFF	TGCAGCGGGATACCGGGTCTACGAGGGAATGAGCAGTTCTTC
many	TRBV20-1	TRBD2	TRBJ2-7	CSAELAGGSYEQYF	TGCAGTGCGGAACTAGCGGGAGGCTCCTACGAGCAGTACTTC
many	TRBV3-1	NA	TRBJ2-7	CASSQRGGGSEQYF	TGTGCCAGCAGCCAAAGGGGGGGCGGAAGCGAGCAGTACTTC
NA	TRBV7-9	TRBD2	TRBJ2-1	CASSPRLAEYNEQFF	TGTGCCAGCAGCCCCAGACTAGCGGAGTACAATGAGCAGTTCTTC
NA	TRBV7-9	NA	TRBJ1-1	CASSLGVAGTEAFF	TGTGCCAGCAGCTTAGGGGTTGCGGGCACTGAAGCTTTCTTT
many	TRBV11-2	TRBD2	TRBJ2-1	CASTSTGTSGYNEQFF	TGTGCCAGCACCTCCACCGGGACTAGCGGGTACAATGAGCAGTTCTTC
NA	TRBV7-8	NA	TRBJ1-2	CASSLVTGSSYGYTF	TGTGCCAGCAGCTTAGTCACGGGTTCCAGCTATGGCTACACCTTC
NA	TRBV27	NA	TRBJ1-4	CASSPSGLTNEKLFF	TGTGCCAGCAGCCCGTCGGGCCTAACTAATGAAAAACTGTTTTTT
many	TRBV12-3/TRBV12-4	TRBD1	TRBJ1-1	CASSLTGGTTEAFF	TGTGCCAGCAGTTTGACAGGGGGAACGACTGAAGCTTTCTTT
few	TRBV20-1	TRBD1	TRBJ2-5	CSAKTMTWTGQETQYF	TGCAGTGCTAAGACGATGACTTGGACAGGCCAAGAGACCCAGTACTTC
NA	TRBV20-1	NA	TRBJ1-6	CSARLPSYNSPLHF	TGCAGTGCTAGGCTTCCGTCGTATAATTCACCCCTCCACTTT
NA	TRBV5-8	NA	TRBJ2-5	CASTDSGFQETQYF	TGTGCCAGCACCGATTCAGGGTTTCAAGAGACCCAGTACTTC